The 7 T cell receptor beta chains in this list originate from one sample, sequenced in a study of T cells after posttransplantation cyclophosphamide (dated by TCRdb to about 2016). The protocol used for the library was the immunoSEQ multiplex PCR assay. In its TCRdb copy, this immuneACCESS table keeps in-frame sequences only and misses some clones. Where compared with another copy, unresolved V genes explain less than half of these, and the others have no known cause. Counted in this sample were approximately 23,000 clones; around 97% of them appeared once. Of the sample, approximately 0.13% is held by the ten largest clones. To count as naive, T cells had to be viable CD3+CD4+ or CD3+CD8+ cells with a CCR7+CD45RA+CD45RO-CD95-CD27+CD28+ profile. The specimen sequenced was naive CD4+ T cells sorted from PBMCs. The receptors were gathered from a man aged 45-65 years in good health, CMV-negative, and a related stem cell transplant donor.

The V and J genes are TRBV5-1 and TRBJ2-3; maybe TRBD1 (6 bases). CDR1 is SGHRS and CDR2 is YFSETQ in the germline V gene. V lost 3 bases to trimming and J lost 0 bases, with 8 bases between them. This CDR3 comprises 14 residues. This CDR3 is CASSYTGSTDTQYF. For the CDR3, the DNA is TGCGCCAGCAGCTACACAGGGAGCACAGATACGCAGTATTTT.

The rearrangement links TRBV9 to TRBJ2-1, with TRBD2 identical over 9 bases. J was trimmed by 6 bases and V by 4 bases; bases with no gene match: 17. This CDR3 has 18 residues. Germline V lookup: CDR1 SGDLS, CDR2 YYNGEE. The DNA of the CDR3 is TGTGCCAGCAGCCCCCCATTAATAGCGGGAGTATTACCCAATGAGCAGTTCTTC. Amino acid sequence: CASSPPLIAGVLPNEQFF.

This chain uses TRBV7-2 with TRBJ2-3, with 8 bases that match TRBD2. The CDR3 runs 15 residues. CDR1 and CDR2 from the germline V gene are SGHTA and FQGNSA. Trimming removed 4 bases from V and 3 bases from J; junction bases left unmatched: 6. CDR3 bases: TGTGCCAGCAGCTCCCGGACTAGCAGTACAGATACGCAGTATTTT. Its translation: CASSSRTSSTDTQYF.

The chain recombines TRBV6-5 with TRBJ2-7; 10 nucleotides agree with TRBD2. The CDR3 covers 16 residues. From germline, CDR1 is MNHEY and CDR2 SVGAGI. V gave up 0 bases and J gave up 1 base; unmatched junction bases: 3. Here the CDR3 DNA reads TGTGCCAGCAGTTACTCGACTAGCGGGCGGTCCTACGAGCAGTACTTC. It specifies CASSYSTSGRSYEQYF.

The rearrangement links TRBV7-2 to TRBJ2-4; 8 bases agree with TRBD2. The ends lost 6 bases at V and 11 bases at J; junction bases unmatched: 6. CDR3 length: 12 amino acids. Germline V gives CDR1 SGHTA, CDR2 FQGNSA. In DNA form, the CDR3 reads TGTGCCAGCAGGGGGCGGGAGGAGGTTCAGTACTTC. Its protein product is CASRGREEVQYF. Variable domain in full (rest from reference TRBV7-2 and TRBJ2-4): GAGVSQSPSNKVTEKGKDVELRCDPISGHTALYWYRQSLGQGLEFLIYFQGNSAPDKSGLPSDRFSAERTGGSVSTLTIQRTQQEDSAVYLCASRGREEVQYFGAGTRLSVL.

As DNA, the CDR3 is TGTGCCAGCAGCATCTCCAGGGGCGACAATGAGCAGTTCTTC. Protein product: CASSISRGDNEQFF. The chain carries TRBV21-1 and TRBJ2-1; the table assigns TRBD1, which was not confirmed against the DNA. TRBV21-1 is flagged as a pseudogene. CDR3 length: 14 residues.

This sequence joins TRBV5-1 and TRBJ2-3; weak D call: TRBD1 (6 bases). Germline lookup yields CDR1 SGHRS and CDR2 YFSETQ. This CDR3 has 15 amino acids. Trimming took 2 bases from V and 2 from J, leaving 12 bases between them. The CDR3 loop is CASSLRTENTDTQYF. The CDR3 DNA sequence: TGCGCCAGCAGCTTAAGGACAGAGAACACAGATACGCAGTATTTT.